This T cell receptor (beta chain) was obtained from a study of identical twins. Healthy Caucasians, and only they, were the donors. Looked up from germline, CDR1 is WNHNN and CDR2 is SYGVQD (reference sequence). The J segment lost 9 bases and the V segment lost 4 bases, leaving 5 bases of the junction unmatched. This CDR3 spans 13 amino acids. This clonotype turned up a few times. TCRdb fed the 5' RACE reads into MiXCR, producing one record per CDR3 protein. This table holds about 900,000 distinct CDR3 sequences, roughly an eighth found once. The data also belong to a second study, concerning yellow fever vaccine responses in identical twins.

Specimen: PBMCs. This clonotype originated in a woman aged 18-29 years in good health. The chain employs TRBV10-1 and TRBJ2-1; TRBD1 aligns across 8 bases. CDR3 sequence reads: CASSGITGGEQFF. As DNA, the CDR3 is TGCGCCAGCAGTGGGATTACAGGGGGTGAGCAGTTCTTC.